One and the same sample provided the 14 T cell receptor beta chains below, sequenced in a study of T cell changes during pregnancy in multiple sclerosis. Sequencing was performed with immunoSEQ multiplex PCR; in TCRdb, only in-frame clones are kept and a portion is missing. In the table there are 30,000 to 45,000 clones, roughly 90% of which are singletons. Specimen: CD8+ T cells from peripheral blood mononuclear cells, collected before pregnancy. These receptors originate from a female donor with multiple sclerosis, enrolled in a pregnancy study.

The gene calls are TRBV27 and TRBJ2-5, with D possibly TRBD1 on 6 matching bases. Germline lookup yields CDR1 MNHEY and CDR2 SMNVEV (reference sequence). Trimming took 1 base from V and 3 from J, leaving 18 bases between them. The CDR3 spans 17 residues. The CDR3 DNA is TGTGCCAGCAGTTTATTACCGGGGCAGGGGCCCGAAGAGACCCAGTACTTC. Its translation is CASSLLPGQGPEETQYF.

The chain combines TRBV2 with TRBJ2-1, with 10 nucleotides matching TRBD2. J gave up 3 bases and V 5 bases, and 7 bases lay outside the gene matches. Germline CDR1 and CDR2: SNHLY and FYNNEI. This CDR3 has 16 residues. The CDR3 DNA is TGTGCCAGCAGTCCGAGTGGACTAGCGGACTACAATGAGCAGTTCTTC. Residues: CASSPSGLADYNEQFF.

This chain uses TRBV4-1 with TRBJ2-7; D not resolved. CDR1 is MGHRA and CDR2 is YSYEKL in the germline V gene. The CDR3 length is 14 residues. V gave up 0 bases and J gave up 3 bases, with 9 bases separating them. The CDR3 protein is CASSQDPRNYEQYF. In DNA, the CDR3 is TGCGCCAGCAGCCAAGACCCGAGAAACTACGAGCAGTACTTC.

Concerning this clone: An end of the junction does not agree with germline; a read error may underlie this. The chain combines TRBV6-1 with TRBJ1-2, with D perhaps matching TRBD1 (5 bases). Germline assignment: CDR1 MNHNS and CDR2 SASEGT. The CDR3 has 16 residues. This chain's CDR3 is CASSEVGDGGPSGYTF. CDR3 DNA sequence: TGTGCCAGCAGCGAAGTGGGGGACGGGGGTCCGAGCGGCTACACCTTC.

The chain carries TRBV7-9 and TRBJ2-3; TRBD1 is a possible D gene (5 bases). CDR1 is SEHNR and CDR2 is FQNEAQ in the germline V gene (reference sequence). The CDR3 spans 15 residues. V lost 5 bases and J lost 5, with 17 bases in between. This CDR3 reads CASSLTGARVDTQYF. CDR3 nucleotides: TGTGCCAGCAGCCTTACAGGTGCCAGAGTAGATACGCAGTATTTT.

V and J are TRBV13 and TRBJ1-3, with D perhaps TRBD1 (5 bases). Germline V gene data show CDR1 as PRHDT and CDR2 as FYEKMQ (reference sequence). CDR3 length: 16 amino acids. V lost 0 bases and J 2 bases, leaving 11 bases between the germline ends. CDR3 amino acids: CASSLGQGAAGNTIYF. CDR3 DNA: TGTGCCAGCAGCTTAGGCCAAGGGGCAGCTGGAAACACCATATATTTT.

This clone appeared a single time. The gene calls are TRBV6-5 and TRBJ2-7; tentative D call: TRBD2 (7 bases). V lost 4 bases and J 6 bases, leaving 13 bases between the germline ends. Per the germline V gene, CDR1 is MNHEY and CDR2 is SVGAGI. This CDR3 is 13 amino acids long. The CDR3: CASSLGGVGEQYF. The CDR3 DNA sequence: TGTGCCAGCAGTTTAGGGGGGGTCGGCGAGCAGTACTTC.

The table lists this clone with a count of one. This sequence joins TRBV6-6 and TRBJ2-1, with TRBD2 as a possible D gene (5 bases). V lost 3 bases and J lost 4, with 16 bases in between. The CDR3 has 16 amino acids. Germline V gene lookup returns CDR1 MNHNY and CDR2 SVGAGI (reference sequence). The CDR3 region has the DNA TGTGCCAGCAGTTATTTCCCGGGGTCGATATACAATGAGCAGTTCTTC. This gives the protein CASSYFPGSIYNEQFF.

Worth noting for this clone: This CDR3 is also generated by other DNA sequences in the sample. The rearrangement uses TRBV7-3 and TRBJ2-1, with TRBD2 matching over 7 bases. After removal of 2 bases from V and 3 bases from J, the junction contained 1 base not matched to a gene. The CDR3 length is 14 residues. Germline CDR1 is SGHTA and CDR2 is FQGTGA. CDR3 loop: CASSLGGGYNEQFF. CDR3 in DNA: TGTGCCAGCAGCTTAGGGGGGGGCTACAATGAGCAGTTCTTC.

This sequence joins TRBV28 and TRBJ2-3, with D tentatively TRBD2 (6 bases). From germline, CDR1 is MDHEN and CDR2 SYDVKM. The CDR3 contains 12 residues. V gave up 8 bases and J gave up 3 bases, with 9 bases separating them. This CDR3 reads CASSSETDTQYF. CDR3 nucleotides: TGTGCCAGCTCTAGCGAGACAGATACGCAGTATTTT.

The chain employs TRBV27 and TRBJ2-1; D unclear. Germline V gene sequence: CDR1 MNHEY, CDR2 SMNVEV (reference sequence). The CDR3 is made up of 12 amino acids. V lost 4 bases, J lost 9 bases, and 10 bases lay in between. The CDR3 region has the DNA TGTGCCAGCAGTTATTCGAAGCGTGAGCAGTTCTTC. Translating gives CASSYSKREQFF.

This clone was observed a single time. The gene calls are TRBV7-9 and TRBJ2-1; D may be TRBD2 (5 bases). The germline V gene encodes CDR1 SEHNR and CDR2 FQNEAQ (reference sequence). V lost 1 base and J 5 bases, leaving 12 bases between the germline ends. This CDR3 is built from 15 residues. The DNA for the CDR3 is TGTGCCAGCAGCTTAGAAACGGGGAGTAACAATGAGCAGTTCTTC. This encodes CASSLETGSNNEQFF.

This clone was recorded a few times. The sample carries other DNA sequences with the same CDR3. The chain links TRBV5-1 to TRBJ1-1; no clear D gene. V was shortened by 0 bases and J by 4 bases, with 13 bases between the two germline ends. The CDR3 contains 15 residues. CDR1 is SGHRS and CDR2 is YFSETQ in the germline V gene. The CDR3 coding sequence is TGCGCCAGCAGCTTGGAAGAGGGTTGGAGCACTGAAGCTTTCTTT. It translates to CASSLEEGWSTEAFF.

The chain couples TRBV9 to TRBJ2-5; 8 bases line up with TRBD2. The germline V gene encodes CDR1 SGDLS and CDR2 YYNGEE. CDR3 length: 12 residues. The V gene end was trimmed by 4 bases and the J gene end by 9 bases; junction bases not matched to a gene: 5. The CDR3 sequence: CASSYGGGSQYF. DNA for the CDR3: TGTGCCAGCAGCTACGGCGGGGGGTCCCAGTACTTC.